This TCR beta chain is from a study of blood T cell repertoires in COVID-19 (dated by TCRdb to 2020 to 2021). Regarding the complete study: Samples from collaborators originated in the United States, Italy and Spain and spanned both the acute and convalescent phases of COVID-19. HLA class I and class II types, where available, came from metadata supplied by the sample provider rather than from assay-based typing. Subjects who had been exposed to COVID-19, were actively infected with it, or had recovered from it provided the deeply sampled blood TCRbeta repertoires that made up the dataset. Nearly every sample came with metadata listing a de-identified subject ID, COVID-19 status, age in years and sex. The repertoires were released in a freely available public database meant as a resource for research on the immune response to SARS-CoV-2. The prospective study material was composed of cDNA or gDNA derived from T cells, B-cell-depleted T cells, or PBMCs. Samples were obtained from the ongoing ImmuneRACE study (first 160 participants) and from 1,254 subjects provided by 6 global collaborators. The paper's findings and limits, for the study overall: The amount of clinical and demographic metadata varied by source and participant and was provided uncurated.

This clone came up a few times. Its antigen target is currently unknown. It has no much larger one-base neighbor in the sample; base qualities were not kept. TCRbeta CDR3 regions were amplified from genomic DNA using the immunoSEQ Assay, a bias-controlled multiplex PCR. The study's own analysis went as follows. Within the assay, amplification of reference gene primers was used to estimate how many nucleated cells each sample contained. To quantify the absolute abundance of each unique TCRbeta CDR3 rearrangement, sequence reads were collapsed and filtered. For each sample, productive Simpson clonality was calculated as the square root of Simpson's diversity index over productive rearrangements. Held by TCRdb, this immuneACCESS table contains in-frame sequences only and omits some clones. Under half of the omission traces to an unresolved V gene where checked; the cause of the rest is unknown. Clonal size and the V and J genes are those of that table, whereas D and trimming came from the DNA. The sample profile shows 100,000 to 150,000 clones; about four fifths of them were found once. 12% of the sample is held by the ten biggest clonotypes.

Germline trimming: 0 bases from V, 4 bases from J; junction bases outside gene matches: 15. CDR3 length: 19 amino acids, cysteine to phenylalanine. The CDR3 DNA has 57 bases and is translated from base 1. As encoded in the germline V gene (reference sequence), CDR1 is LNHNV while CDR2 is YYDKDF. Each collaborating institution followed its own protocols to collect whole blood in K2EDTA tubes. For TCRbeta analysis, collaborators shipped samples as frozen whole blood, isolated PBMCs, or DNA extracted from either of those sample types. The TCR was taken from a man between 60 and 75 years old with acute or convalescent COVID-19. This chain joins TRBV15 to TRBJ2-3; 8 middle bases align to TRBD1. Sequenced material: peripheral blood. CDR3 loop: CATSRDDRGSGRHADTQYF. DNA sequence: TGTGCCACCAGCAGAGACGACAGGGGATCGGGCCGGCACGCAGATACGCAGTATTTT.